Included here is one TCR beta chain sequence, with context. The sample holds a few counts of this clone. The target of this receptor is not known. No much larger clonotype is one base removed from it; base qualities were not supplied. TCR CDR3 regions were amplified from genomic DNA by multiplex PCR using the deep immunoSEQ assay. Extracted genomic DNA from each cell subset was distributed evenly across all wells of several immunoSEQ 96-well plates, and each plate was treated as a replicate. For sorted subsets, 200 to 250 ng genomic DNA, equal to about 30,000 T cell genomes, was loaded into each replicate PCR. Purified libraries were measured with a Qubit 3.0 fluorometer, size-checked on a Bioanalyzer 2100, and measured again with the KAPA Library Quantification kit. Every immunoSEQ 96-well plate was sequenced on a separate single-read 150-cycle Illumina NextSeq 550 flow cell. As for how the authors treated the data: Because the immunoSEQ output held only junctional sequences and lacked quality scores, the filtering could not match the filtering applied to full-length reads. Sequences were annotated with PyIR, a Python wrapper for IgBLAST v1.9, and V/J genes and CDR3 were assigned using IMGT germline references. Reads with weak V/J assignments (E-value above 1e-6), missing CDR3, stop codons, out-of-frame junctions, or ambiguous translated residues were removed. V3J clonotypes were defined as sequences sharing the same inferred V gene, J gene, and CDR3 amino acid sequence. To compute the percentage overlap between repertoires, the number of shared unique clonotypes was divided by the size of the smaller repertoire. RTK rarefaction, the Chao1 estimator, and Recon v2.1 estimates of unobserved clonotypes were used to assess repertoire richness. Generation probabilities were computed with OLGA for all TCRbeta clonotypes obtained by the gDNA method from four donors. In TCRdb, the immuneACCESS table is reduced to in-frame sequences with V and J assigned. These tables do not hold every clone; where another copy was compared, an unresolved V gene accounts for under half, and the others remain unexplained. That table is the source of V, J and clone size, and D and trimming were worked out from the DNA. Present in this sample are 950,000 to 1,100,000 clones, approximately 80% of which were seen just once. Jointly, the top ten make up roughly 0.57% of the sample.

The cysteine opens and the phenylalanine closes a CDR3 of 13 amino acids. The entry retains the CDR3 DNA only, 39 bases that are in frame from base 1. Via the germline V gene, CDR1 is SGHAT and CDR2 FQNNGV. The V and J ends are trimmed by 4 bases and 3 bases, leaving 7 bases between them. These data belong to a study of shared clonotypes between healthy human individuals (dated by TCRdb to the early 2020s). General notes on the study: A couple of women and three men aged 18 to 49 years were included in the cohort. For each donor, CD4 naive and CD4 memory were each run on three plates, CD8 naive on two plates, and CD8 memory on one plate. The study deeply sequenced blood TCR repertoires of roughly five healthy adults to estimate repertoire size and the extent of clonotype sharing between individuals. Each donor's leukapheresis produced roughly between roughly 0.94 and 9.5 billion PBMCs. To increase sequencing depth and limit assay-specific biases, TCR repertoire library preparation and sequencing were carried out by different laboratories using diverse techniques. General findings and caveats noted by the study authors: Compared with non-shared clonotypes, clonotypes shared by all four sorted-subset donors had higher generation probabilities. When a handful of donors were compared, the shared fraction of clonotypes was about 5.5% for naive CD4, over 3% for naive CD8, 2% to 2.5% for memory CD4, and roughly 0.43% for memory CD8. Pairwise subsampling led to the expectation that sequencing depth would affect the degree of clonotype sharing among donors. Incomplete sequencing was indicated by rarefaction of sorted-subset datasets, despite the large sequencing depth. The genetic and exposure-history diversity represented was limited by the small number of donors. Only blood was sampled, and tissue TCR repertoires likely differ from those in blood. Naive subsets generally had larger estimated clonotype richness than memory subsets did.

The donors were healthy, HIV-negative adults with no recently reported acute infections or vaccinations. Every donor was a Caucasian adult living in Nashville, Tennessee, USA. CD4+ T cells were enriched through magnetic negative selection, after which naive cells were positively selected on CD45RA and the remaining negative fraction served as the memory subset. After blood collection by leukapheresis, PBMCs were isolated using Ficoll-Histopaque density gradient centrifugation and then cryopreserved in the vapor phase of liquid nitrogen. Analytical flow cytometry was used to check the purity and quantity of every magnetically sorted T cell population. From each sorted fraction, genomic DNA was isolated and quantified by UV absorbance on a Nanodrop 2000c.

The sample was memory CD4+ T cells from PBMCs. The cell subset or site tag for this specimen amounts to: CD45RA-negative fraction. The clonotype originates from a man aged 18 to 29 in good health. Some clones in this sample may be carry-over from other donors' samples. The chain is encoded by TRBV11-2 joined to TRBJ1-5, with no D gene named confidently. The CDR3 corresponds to CASSWDTNQPQHF. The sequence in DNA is TGTGCCAGCAGCTGGGATACCAATCAGCCCCAGCATTTT.